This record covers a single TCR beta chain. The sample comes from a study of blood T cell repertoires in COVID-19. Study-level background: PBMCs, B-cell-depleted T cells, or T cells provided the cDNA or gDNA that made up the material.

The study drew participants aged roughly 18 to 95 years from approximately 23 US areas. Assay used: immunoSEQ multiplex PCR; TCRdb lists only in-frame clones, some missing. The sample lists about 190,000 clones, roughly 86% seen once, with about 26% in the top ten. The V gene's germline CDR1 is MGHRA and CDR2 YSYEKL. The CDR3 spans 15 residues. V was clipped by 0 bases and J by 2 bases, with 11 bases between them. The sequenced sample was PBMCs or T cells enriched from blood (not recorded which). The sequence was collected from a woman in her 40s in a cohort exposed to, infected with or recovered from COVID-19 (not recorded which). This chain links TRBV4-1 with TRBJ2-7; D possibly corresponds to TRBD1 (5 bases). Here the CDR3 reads CASSQELKGPYEQYF. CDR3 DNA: TGCGCCAGCAGCCAAGAACTTAAGGGGCCCTACGAGCAGTACTTC.